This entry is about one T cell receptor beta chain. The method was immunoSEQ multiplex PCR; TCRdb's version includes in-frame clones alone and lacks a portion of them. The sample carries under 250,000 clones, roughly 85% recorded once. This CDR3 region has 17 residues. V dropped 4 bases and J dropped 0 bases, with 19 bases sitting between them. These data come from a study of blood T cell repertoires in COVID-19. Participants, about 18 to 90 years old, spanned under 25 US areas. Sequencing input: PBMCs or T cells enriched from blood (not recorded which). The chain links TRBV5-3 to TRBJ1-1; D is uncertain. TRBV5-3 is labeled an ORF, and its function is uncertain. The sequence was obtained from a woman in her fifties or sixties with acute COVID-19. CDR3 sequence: CARSKDPNTGMNTEAFF. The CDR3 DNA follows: TGTGCCAGAAGCAAGGACCCGAATACGGGGATGAACACTGAAGCTTTCTTT.